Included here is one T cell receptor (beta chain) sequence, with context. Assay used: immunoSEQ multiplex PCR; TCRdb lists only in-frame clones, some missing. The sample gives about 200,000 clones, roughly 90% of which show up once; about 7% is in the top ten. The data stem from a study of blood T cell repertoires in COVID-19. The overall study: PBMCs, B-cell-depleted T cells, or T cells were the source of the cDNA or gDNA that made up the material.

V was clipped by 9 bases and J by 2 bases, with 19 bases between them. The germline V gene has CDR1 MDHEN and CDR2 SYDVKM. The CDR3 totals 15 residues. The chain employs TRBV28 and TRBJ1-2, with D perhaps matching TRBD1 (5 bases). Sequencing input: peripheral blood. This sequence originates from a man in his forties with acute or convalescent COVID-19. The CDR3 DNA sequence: TGTGCCAGTCTTTTTCGGACACGGAAAAACTATGGCTACACCTTC. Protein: CASLFRTRKNYGYTF.